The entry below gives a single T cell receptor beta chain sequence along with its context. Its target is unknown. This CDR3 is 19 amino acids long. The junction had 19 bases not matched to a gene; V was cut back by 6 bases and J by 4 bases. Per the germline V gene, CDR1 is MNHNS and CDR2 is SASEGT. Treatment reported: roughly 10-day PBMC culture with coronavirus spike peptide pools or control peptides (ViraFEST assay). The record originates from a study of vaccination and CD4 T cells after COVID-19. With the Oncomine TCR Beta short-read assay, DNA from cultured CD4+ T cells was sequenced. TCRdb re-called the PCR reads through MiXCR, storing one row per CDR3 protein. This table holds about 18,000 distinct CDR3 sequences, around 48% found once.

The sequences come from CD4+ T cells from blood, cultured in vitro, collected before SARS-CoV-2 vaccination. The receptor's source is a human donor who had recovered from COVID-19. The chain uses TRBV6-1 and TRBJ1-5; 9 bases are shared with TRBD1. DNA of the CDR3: TGTGCCAGCAGCTCCCTGAGCCGGGACAGGGCCGCGGCAAATCAGCCCCAGCATTTT. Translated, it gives CASSSLSRDRAAANQPQHF.